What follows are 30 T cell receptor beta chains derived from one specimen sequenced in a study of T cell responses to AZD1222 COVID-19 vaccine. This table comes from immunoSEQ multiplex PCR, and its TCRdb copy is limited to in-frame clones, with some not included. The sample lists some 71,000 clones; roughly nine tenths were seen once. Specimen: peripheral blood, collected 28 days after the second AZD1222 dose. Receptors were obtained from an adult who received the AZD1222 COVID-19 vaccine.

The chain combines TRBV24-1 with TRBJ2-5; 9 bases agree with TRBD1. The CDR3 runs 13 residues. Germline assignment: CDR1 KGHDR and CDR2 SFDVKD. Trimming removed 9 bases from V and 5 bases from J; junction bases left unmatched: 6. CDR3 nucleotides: TGTGCCACCGGGACAGGGAGTGGGGAGACCCAGTACTTC. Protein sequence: CATGTGSGETQYF.

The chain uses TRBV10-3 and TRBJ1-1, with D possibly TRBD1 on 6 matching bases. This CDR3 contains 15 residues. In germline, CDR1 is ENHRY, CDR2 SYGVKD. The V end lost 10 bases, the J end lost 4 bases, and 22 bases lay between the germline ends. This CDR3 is CATYQRAQGSTEAFF. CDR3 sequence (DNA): TGTGCCACTTACCAAAGGGCCCAGGGGAGCACTGAAGCTTTCTTT.

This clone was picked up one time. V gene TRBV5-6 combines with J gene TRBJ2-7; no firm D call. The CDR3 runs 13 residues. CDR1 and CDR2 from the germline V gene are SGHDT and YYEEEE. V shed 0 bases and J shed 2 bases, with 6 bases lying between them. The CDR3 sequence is CASSLDQAYEQYF. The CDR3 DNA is TGTGCCAGCAGCTTGGATCAGGCCTACGAGCAGTACTTC.

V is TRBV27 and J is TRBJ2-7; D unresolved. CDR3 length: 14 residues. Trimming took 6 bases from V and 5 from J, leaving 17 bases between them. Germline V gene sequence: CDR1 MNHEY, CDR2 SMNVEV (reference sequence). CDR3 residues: CASSSLRPKDEQYF. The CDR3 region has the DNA TGTGCCAGCAGCTCCCTGAGACCTAAGGACGAGCAGTACTTC.

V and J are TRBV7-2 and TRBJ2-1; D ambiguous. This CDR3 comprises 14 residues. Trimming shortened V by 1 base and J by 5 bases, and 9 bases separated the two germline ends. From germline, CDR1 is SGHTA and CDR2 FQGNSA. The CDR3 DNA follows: TGTGCCAGCAGCTTAGGGGCAGCCAACAATGAGCAGTTCTTC. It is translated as CASSLGAANNEQFF.

Here the CDR3 reads CASSLGPAQGPEAFF. The CDR3 DNA sequence: TGTGCCAGCAGCTTAGGTCCCGCACAGGGGCCTGAAGCTTTCTTT. V is TRBV11-3 and J is TRBJ1-1; 7 nucleotides line up with TRBD1. In germline, CDR1 is SGHNT, CDR2 YENEEA. The CDR3 length is 15 residues. V was pared by 1 base and J by 6 bases, with 8 bases of the junction left unmatched.

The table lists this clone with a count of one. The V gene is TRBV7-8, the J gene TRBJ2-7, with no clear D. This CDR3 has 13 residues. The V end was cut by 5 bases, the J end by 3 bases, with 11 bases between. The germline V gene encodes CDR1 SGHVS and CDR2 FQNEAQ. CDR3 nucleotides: TGTGCCAGCAGCCCACAGAACAGCTACGAGCAGTACTTC. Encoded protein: CASSPQNSYEQYF.

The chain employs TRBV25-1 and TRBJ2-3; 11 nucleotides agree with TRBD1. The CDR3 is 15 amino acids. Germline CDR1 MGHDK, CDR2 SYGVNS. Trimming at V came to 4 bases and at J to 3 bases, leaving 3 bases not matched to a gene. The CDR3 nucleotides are TGTGCCAGCAGTGCTGGACAGGGGGCTACAGATACGCAGTATTTT. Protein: CASSAGQGATDTQYF.

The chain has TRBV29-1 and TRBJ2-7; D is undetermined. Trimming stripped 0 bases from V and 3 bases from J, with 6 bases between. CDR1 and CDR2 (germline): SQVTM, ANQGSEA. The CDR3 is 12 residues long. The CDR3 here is CSVEESSYEQYF. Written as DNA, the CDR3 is TGCAGCGTTGAAGAATCAAGCTACGAGCAGTACTTC.

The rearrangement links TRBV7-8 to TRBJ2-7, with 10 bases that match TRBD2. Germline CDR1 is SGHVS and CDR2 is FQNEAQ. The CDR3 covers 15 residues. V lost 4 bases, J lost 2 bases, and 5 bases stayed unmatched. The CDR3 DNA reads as TGTGCCAGCAGCTCAAGAAGCGGGAGGGCCTACGAGCAGTACTTC. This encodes CASSSRSGRAYEQYF. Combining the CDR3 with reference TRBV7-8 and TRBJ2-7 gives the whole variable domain GAGVSQSPRYKVAKRGQDVALRCDPISGHVSLFWYQQALGQGPEFLTYFQNEAQLDKSGLPSDRFFAERPEGSVSTLKIQRTQQEDSAVYLCASSSRSGRAYEQYFGPGTRLTVT.

CDR3 region: CASSLNPGQGASEAFF. Here the CDR3 DNA reads TGTGCCAGCAGCCTTAATCCGGGACAGGGGGCTTCTGAAGCTTTCTTT. The chain has TRBV7-2 and TRBJ1-1, with 12 bases that match TRBD1. The CDR3 spans 16 residues. Germline V lookup: CDR1 SGHTA, CDR2 FQGNSA. Losses at the gene ends were 5 bases for V and 6 bases for J; bases not matched to a gene: 10.

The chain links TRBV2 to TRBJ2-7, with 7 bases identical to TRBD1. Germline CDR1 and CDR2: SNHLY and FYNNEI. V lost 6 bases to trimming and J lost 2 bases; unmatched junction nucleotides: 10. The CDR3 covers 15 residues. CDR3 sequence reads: CASRETGNKAYEQYF. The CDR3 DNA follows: TGTGCCAGCAGGGAGACAGGGAATAAGGCCTACGAGCAGTACTTC.

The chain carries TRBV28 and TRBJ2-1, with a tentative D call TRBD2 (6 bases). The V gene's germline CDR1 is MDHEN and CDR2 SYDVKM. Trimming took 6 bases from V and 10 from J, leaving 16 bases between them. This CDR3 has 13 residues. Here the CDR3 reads CASSPPGAGEQFF. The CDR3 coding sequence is TGTGCCAGCAGCCCGCCGGGCGCGGGGGAGCAGTTCTTC.

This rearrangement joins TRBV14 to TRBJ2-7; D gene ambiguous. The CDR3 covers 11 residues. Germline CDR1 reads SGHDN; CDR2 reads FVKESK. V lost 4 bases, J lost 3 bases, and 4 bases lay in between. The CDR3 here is CASSPGYEQYF. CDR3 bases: TGTGCCAGCAGCCCTGGCTACGAGCAGTACTTC.

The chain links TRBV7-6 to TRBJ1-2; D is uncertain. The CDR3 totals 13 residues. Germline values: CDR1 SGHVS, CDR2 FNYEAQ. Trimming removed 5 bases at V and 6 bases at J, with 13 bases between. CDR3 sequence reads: CASSSWGDHGYTF. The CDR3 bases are TGTGCCAGCAGCAGCTGGGGTGACCATGGCTACACCTTC.

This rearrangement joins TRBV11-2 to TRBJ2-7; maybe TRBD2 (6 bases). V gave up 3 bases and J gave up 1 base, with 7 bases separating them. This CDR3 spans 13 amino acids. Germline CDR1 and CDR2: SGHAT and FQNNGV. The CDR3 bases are TGTGCCAGCAGCTTCAGCGGGTCCTACGAGCAGTACTTC. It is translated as CASSFSGSYEQYF. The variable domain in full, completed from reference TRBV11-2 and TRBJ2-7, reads EAGVAQSPRYKIIEKRQSVAFWCNPISGHATLYWYQQILGQGPKLLIQFQNNGVVDDSQLPKDRFSAERLKGVDSTLKIQPAKLEDSAVYLCASSFSGSYEQYFGPGTRLTVT.

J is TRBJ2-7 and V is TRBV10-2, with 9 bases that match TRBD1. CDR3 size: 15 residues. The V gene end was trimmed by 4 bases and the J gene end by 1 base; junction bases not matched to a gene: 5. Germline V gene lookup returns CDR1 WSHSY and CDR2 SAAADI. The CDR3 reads CASSGEQGASYEQYF. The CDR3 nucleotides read TGCGCCAGCAGTGGGGAACAGGGGGCTTCCTACGAGCAGTACTTC.

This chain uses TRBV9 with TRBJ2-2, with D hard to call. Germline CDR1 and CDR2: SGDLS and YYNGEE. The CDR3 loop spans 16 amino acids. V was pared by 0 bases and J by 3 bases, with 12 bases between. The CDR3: CASSVVLGTDTGELFF. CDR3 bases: TGTGCCAGCAGCGTAGTTTTGGGTACGGACACCGGGGAGCTGTTTTTT.

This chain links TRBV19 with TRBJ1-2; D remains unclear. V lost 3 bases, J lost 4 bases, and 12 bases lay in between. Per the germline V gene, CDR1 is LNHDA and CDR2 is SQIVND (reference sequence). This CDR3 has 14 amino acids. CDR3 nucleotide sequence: TGTGCCAGTAGTATCCTGACGGATCCCTATGGCTACACCTTC. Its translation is CASSILTDPYGYTF.

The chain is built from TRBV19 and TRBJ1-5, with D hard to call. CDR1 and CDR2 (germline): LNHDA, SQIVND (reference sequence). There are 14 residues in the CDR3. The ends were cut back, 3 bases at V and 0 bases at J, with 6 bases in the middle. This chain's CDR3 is CASSIAYSNQPQHF. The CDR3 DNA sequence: TGTGCCAGTAGTATTGCATATAGCAATCAGCCCCAGCATTTT.

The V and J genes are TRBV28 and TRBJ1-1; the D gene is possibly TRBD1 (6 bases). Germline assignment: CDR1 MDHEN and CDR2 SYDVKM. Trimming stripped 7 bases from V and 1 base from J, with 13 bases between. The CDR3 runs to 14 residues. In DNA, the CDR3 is TGTGCCAGCAACTCCCAGGGGACGAACACTGAAGCTTTCTTT. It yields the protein CASNSQGTNTEAFF.

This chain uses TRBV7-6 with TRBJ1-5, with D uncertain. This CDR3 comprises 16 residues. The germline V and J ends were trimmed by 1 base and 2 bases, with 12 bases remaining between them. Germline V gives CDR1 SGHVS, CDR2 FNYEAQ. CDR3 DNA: TGTGCCAGCAGCTTAGGCCCACCTTGGGGCAATCAGCCCCAGCATTTT. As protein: CASSLGPPWGNQPQHF.

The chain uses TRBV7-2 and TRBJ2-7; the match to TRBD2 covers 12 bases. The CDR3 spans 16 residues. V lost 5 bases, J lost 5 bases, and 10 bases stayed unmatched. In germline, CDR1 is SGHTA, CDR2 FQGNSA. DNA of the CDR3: TGTGCCAGCAGCCTACGACTAGCGGGAGAGAAAGACGAGCAGTACTTC. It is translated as CASSLRLAGEKDEQYF. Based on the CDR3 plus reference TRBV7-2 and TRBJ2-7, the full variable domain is GAGVSQSPSNKVTEKGKDVELRCDPISGHTALYWYRQSLGQGLEFLIYFQGNSAPDKSGLPSDRFSAERTGGSVSTLTIQRTQQEDSAVYLCASSLRLAGEKDEQYFGPGTRLTVT.

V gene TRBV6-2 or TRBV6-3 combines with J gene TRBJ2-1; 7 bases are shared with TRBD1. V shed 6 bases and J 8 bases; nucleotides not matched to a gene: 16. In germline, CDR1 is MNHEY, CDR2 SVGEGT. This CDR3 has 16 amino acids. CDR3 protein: CASSAGTEKGGHEQFF. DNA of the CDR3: TGTGCCAGCAGCGCCGGGACGGAAAAAGGGGGCCATGAGCAGTTCTTC.

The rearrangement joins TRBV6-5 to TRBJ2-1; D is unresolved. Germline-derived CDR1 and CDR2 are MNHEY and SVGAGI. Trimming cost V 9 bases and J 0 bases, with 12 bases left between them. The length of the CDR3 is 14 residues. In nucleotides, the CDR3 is TGTGCCAGTTTTAGGTCGAACTCCTACAATGAGCAGTTCTTC. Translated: CASFRSNSYNEQFF.

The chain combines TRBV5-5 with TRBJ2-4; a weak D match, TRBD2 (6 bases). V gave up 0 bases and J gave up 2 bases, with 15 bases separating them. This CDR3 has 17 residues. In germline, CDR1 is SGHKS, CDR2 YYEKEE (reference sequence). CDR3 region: CASSLAAPSETKNIQYF. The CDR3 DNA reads TGTGCCAGCAGCTTGGCAGCCCCTAGCGAAACCAAAAACATTCAGTACTTC.

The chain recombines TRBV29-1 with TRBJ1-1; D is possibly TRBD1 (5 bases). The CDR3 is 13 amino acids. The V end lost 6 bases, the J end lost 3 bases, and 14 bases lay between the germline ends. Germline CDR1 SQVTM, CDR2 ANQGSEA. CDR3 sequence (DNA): TGCAGCGTAACCAGGGTGGGGGACACTGAAGCTTTCTTT. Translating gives CSVTRVGDTEAFF.

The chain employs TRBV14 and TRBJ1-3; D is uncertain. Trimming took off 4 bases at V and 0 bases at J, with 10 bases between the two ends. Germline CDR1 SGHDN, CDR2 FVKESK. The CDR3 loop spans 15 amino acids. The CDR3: CASSLGRSSGNTIYF. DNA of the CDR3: TGTGCCAGCAGCCTTGGACGGTCCTCTGGAAACACCATATATTTT.

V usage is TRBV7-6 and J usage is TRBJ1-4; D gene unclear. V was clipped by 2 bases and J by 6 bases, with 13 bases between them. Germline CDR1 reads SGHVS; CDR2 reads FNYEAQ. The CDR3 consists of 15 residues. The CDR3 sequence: CASSLNGRRDEKLFF. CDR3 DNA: TGTGCCAGCAGCTTAAACGGCAGGCGAGATGAAAAACTGTTTTTT.

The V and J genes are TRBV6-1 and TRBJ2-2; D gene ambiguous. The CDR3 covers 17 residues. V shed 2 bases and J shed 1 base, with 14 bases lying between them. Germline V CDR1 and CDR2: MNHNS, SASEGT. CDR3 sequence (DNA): TGTGCCAGCAGTGAACTATGGGCCGGCGTGAACACCGGGGAGCTGTTTTTT. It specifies CASSELWAGVNTGELFF.